This entry features one TCR beta chain sequence. Its antigen remains unknown. Some clones are missing from TCRdb's copy, which holds only in-frame ones; the method was immunoSEQ multiplex PCR. The sample yields 99,000 or so clones, about 89% seen once. The data derive from a study of T cell responses to AZD1222 COVID-19 vaccine. Study observations and caveats: Donors, mostly white British, included more females; clonal diversity was possibly underestimated. Sampled repertoires all dated from after the peak T cell response. Baseline serostatus was positive in only a handful of AZD1222 recipients. The study reported that nearly half of spike-specific TCRs target unmutated variant regions.

This CDR3 region has 16 residues. V gave up 5 bases and J gave up 4 bases, with 20 bases separating them. Germline CDR1 SGHVS, CDR2 FQNEAQ. V usage is TRBV7-8 and J usage is TRBJ1-2; D perhaps matches TRBD1 (5 bases). The clonotype comes from an adult who received the MenACWY meningococcal vaccine as a control. Specimen: peripheral blood, collected 28 days after the second dose of the MenACWY control vaccine. This CDR3 is CASSLGPGSQGYGYTF. The DNA of the CDR3 is TGTGCCAGCAGCCTAGGGCCGGGTTCCCAGGGCTATGGCTACACCTTC.